This TCR beta chain was retrieved from a study of T-cell reconstitution after alpha-beta-depleted transplantation in children. Study-level findings and limits: By about two months after transplant, alpha-beta T cells reportedly arose from several hundred graft clones that had expanded. Where some patients showed high TCRbeta diversity at day 60, it came from recipient T cells and thymic progenitors that had survived. T-cell counts and diversity at one year post-transplant came mainly from newly produced T cells.

The sample holds many counts of this clonotype. Its antigen is unidentified. The library targeted TCRbeta and was prepared with unique molecular identifiers. TCRdb re-called the PCR reads through MiXCR, storing one row per CDR3 protein. The sample contains hundreds of thousands of distinct CDR3 sequences, over 10% of which appear only once. V dropped 0 bases and J dropped 2; count of bases not matched to a gene: 4. This CDR3 has 15 amino acids. In germline, CDR1 is SGHRS, CDR2 YFSETQ. Sequencing was performed on PBMCs, mostly from graft donor cells, taken 360 days after TCRalphabeta/CD19-depleted stem cell transplant. The V and J genes are TRBV5-1 and TRBJ2-5; 7 bases are a match to TRBD1. This TCR derives from a male patient aged 5 to 17 who had a stem cell transplant for acute myeloid leukemia, so the T cells may come from the graft donor. The CDR3, as DNA: TGCGCCAGCAGCTTGGACAGGGGCCCACAAGAGACCCAGTACTTC. Protein: CASSLDRGPQETQYF.